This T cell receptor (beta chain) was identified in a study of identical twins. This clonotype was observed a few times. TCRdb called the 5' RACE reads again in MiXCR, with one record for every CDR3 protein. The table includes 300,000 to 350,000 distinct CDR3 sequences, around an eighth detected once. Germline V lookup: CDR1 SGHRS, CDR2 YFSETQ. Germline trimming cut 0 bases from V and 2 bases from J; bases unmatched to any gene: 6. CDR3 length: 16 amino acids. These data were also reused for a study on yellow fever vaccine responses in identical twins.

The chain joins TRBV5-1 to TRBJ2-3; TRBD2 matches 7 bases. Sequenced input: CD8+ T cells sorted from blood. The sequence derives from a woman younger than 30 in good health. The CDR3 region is CASSLEGRDYTDTQYF. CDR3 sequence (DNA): TGCGCCAGCAGCTTGGAGGGCAGGGACTACACAGATACGCAGTATTTT.